This T cell receptor beta chain was sequenced during a study of cytomegalovirus exposure and HLA in healthy donors. V was cut by 5 bases and J by 0 bases, with 16 bases left in between. The length of the CDR3 is 16 residues. Germline lookup yields CDR1 SGHNT and CDR2 YYREEE (reference sequence). Primers for the PCR totalled 60 Vbeta and 13 Jbeta. The repertoire was sequenced with immunoSEQ multiplex PCR; TCRdb's copy has only in-frame clones and lacks some. Of 90,000 to 100,000 clones listed, around 70% are singletons. The rearrangement joins TRBV5-4 to TRBJ2-3; D perhaps matches TRBD2 (5 bases). The sequenced sample consisted of PBMCs. This clonotype was sampled from a female donor in good health and CMV-seronegative. The DNA for the CDR3 is TGTGCCAGCAGTTCGGACCTACTAGATAGCACAGATACGCAGTATTTT. Translated, it gives CASSSDLLDSTDTQYF.